This T cell receptor beta chain stems from a study of T-cell memory formation after mild COVID-19. About the study: Each donor largely had its own TCR clusters.

Study-level results: Several responding clones turned up in pre-infection memory, indicating that cross-reactive memory may have taken part. Clones shrinking from day 15 to 85 showed even CD4/CD8 mixes; later expanders tilted CD4+.

Germline V CDR1 and CDR2: SGDLS, YYNGEE. The V end lost 4 bases, the J end lost 6 bases, and 14 bases lay between the germline ends. This CDR3 spans 14 amino acids. TCR alpha and TCR beta cDNA libraries carrying sample barcodes and UMIs came from 5'RACE with constant-segment primers. TCRdb re-called the 5' RACE reads through MiXCR, storing one row per CDR3 protein. The table lists under 400,000 distinct CDR3 sequences, around 28% of them singletons, with approximately 12% in the top ten. A few counts support this clonotype. Its specificity is not known. The chain recombines TRBV9 with TRBJ2-1; D gene unclear. This sequence was found in an adult woman who had mild COVID-19 (a few samples of this study predate the infection). Cell type and time point are not known. Sequenced: PBMCs or a T cell subset sorted from them (not recorded which). CDR3 loop: CASSFSGVGNEQFF. The CDR3 DNA sequence: TGTGCCAGCAGCTTTAGTGGGGTAGGCAATGAGCAGTTCTTC.